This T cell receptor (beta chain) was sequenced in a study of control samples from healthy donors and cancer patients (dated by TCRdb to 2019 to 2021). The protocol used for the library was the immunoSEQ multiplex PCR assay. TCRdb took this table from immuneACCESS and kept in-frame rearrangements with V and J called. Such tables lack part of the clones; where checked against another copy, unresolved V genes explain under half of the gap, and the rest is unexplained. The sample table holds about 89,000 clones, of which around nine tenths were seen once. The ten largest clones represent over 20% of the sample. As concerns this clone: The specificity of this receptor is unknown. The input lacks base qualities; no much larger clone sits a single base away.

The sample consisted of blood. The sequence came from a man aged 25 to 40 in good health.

The sequence in DNA is TGTGCCAGCAGCCGGGACAGGGTAACAGATACGCAGTATTTT. This sequence encodes CASSRDRVTDTQYF. This chain joins TRBV3-1 (or the pseudogene TRBV3-2) to TRBJ2-3, with 9 central nucleotides matching TRBD1. V loses 4 bases at its end and J loses 3 bases; junction bases beyond the gene matches: 2. The germline V gene (reference sequence) sets CDR1 to LGHDT and CDR2 to YNNKEL. The CDR3 has 14 amino acids, counting the end cysteine and phenylalanine. Of all the DNA, just the CDR3 is kept, 42 bases in frame from base 1.